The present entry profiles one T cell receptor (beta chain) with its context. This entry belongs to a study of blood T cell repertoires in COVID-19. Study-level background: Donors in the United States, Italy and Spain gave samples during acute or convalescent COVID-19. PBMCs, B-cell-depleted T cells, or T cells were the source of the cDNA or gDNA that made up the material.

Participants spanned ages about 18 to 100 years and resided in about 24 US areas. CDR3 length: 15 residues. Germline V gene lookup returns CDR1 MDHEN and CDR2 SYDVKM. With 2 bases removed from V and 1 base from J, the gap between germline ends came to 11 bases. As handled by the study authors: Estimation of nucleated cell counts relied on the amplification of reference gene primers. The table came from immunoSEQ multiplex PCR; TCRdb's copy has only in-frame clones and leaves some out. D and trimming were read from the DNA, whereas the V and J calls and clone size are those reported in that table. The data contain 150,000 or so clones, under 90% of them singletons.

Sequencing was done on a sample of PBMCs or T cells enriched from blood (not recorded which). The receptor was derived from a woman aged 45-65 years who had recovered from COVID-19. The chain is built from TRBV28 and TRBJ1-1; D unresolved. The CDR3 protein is CASSLDISGNTEAFF. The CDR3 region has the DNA TGTGCCAGCAGTTTAGACATATCAGGGAACACTGAAGCTTTCTTT.